This is a list of T cell receptor beta chains from one sample in a study of type 1 regulatory T cells. TCRdb analysed the reads with MiXCR anew, one entry per CDR3 protein. The sample has approximately 100,000 distinct CDR3 sequences, 30% to 35% seen once. The sequenced sample was CD4+ T cells, either the whole sample or a sorted fraction (not recorded which). The receptors shown here come from a human donor in good health. CDR3s leave out the opening cysteine and the closing phenylalanine or tryptophan. Each record gives: clone size, J gene, V gene, CDR3 protein. Clone size appears in some rows only: once, few, many, or a class for an expanded clone.

NA	TRBJ2-6	TRBV6-5	ASSYSPGQAHSGANVLT
NA	TRBJ2-1	TRBV7-7	ASSSDTSGIGNEQF
NA	TRBJ1-5	TRBV18	ASSPSGWGQGISNQPQH
NA	TRBJ2-7	TRBV20-1	SARDSGALTYEQY
NA	TRBJ2-2	TRBV6-5	ASRSPRQENTGELF
few	TRBJ2-7	TRBV7-6	ASSLGFSGQGFPYEQY
NA	TRBJ2-7	TRBV6-1	ASSEAGALEQY
few	TRBJ2-5	TRBV7-8	ASSLPGGQETQY
NA	TRBJ2-1	TRBV15	ATARYSYNEQF
few	TRBJ2-1	TRBV13	ASSSGLAGLTSYNEQF
NA	TRBJ2-1	TRBV19	ASRYSSGQHSSYNEQF
few	TRBJ2-5	TRBV29-1	SSPVGSAAGETQY
few	TRBJ1-1	TRBV5-1	ASSLKGQGGSTEAF
NA	TRBJ2-3	TRBV20-1	SAKTEITDTQY
NA	TRBJ2-7	TRBV28	ASSLFPGTKSHEQY
few	TRBJ2-7	TRBV6-2/TRBV6-3	ASSYRLAGSYEQY
few	TRBJ2-7	TRBV19	ASSISGLEAYEQY
NA	TRBJ2-7	TRBV10-2	ASRLGVSSYEQY
NA	TRBJ2-2	TRBV9	ASSVGQGAAGELF
NA	TRBJ2-4	TRBV6-5	ASRKDRGLDIQY
NA	TRBJ2-2	TRBV6-5	ASKWGGTGELF
NA	TRBJ2-5	TRBV2	ASTPRIVARETQY
NA	TRBJ2-7	TRBV7-9	ASSLFASYEQY
NA	TRBJ1-1	TRBV30	AWKQGPGWTEAF
NA	TRBJ2-7	TRBV2	ASSGRELAHEQY
once	TRBJ2-2	TRBV4-3	ASSQAPWQANTGELF
few	TRBJ1-1	TRBV6-5	ASSPPPNTEAF
few	TRBJ2-3	TRBV10-3	AISDPLNRRNTDTQY
NA	TRBJ2-7	TRBV7-2	ASSLVPSSYEQY
NA	TRBJ1-1	TRBV5-1	ASTASVVNTEAF
NA	TRBJ1-2	TRBV28	ASGSQPIDGYT
NA	TRBJ1-1	TRBV7-9	ASSLGISGTRSNTEAF
once	TRBJ2-1	TRBV11-1	ASSALGGAGDEQF
few	TRBJ2-1	TRBV5-1	ASSTRDRGLRYNEQF
NA	TRBJ1-1	TRBV4-2	ASSPSDRNTEAF
few	TRBJ2-1	TRBV7-8	ASSLPGGIQPSPQF
NA	TRBJ1-5	TRBV7-9	ASSSGNVGNQPQH
few	TRBJ1-5	TRBV20-1	SASRGVSNQPQH
few	TRBJ2-1	TRBV4-2	ASSQDRRFAYNEQF
few	TRBJ1-5	TRBV20-1	SARDGRQVSTYSNQPQH
few	TRBJ2-7	TRBV20-1	SADSLAGVYEQY
NA	TRBJ1-1	TRBV5-6	ASSRTGVVEAF
NA	TRBJ1-4	TRBV29-1	SVERVVGEKLF
few	TRBJ1-2	TRBV12-3/TRBV12-4	ASSPRQGASGYT
few	TRBJ2-7	TRBV20-1	SARATNRGGEQY
NA	TRBJ2-1	TRBV6-1	ASSDYGNEQF
NA	TRBJ2-2	TRBV4-3	ASSQVSFGAGELF
NA	TRBJ1-1	TRBV7-9	ATGVVYTEAF
few	TRBJ2-7	TRBV7-2	ASSLTGTGLYEQY
NA	TRBJ2-5	TRBV28	ASSSGSMTGAAEGQY
once	TRBJ2-3	TRBV6-2/TRBV6-3	ASSYSGRGVDTQY
NA	TRBJ1-2	TRBV5-1	ASSFEGQLVFGYT
NA	TRBJ2-1	TRBV5-1	ASGTRSSYNEQF
few	TRBJ2-7	TRBV4-3	ASSQELAGSYEQY
few	TRBJ2-2	TRBV4-3	ASSPGLAGGGNTGELF